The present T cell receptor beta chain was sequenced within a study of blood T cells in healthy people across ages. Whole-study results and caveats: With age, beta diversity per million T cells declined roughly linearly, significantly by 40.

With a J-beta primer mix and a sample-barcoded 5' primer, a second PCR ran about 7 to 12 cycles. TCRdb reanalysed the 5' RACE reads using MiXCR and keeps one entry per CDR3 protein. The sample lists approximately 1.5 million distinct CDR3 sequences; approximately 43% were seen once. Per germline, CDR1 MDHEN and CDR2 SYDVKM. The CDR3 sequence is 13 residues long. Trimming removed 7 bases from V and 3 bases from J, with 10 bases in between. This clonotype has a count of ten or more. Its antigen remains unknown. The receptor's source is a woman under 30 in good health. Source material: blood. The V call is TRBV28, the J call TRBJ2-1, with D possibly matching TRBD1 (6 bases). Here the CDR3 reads CASTSTGYNEQFF. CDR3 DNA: TGTGCCAGCACTTCGACAGGCTACAATGAGCAGTTCTTC.